Shown below are 21 T cell receptor beta chains from a single sample sequenced in a study of blood T cell repertoires in COVID-19. Assay: immunoSEQ multiplex PCR; the TCRdb copy retains only in-frame clones and omits some. The sample records 110,000 or so clones, around 85% being singletons. The material sequenced was peripheral blood. The receptors here all came from a human donor in a cohort sampled during active COVID-19.

The chain couples TRBV5-6 to TRBJ2-3; TRBD2 aligns across 10 bases. V shed 1 base, J shed 2 bases, and the junction held 4 bases outside the gene matches. The length of the CDR3 is 16 residues. Germline CDR1 and CDR2: SGHDT and YYEEEE. The CDR3 spells CASSLLAGGLTDTQYF. The CDR3 region has the DNA TGTGCCAGCAGCTTGTTAGCGGGGGGACTCACAGATACGCAGTATTTT. Complete variable domain (other parts from reference TRBV5-6 and TRBJ2-3): DAGVTQSPTHLIKTRGQQVTLRCSPKSGHDTVSWYQQALGQGPQFIFQYYEEEERQRGNFPDRFSGHQFPNYSSELNVNALLLGDSALYLCASSLLAGGLTDTQYFGPGTRLTVL.

The J gene is TRBJ2-7, the V gene TRBV29-1, with D possibly matching TRBD2 (5 bases). Per the germline V gene, CDR1 is SQVTM and CDR2 is ANQGSEA. V was shortened by 7 bases and J by 0 bases, with 10 bases between the two germline ends. This CDR3 is 12 amino acids long. The CDR3 nucleotides are TGCAGCGCCACCCGGGGCTCCTACGAGCAGTACTTC. It translates to CSATRGSYEQYF.

This clone was counted between two and nine times. This chain joins TRBV5-1 and TRBJ1-2, with unresolved D. Trimming left V 3 bases short and J 4 bases short, with 7 bases between. The CDR3 length is 12 residues. The germline V gene has CDR1 SGHRS and CDR2 YFSETQ. For the CDR3, the DNA is TGCGCCAGCAGCTCGCTAGGCTATGGCTACACCTTC. Its translation is CASSSLGYGYTF. Full variable domain (outside the CDR3, taken from reference TRBV5-1 and TRBJ1-2): KAGVTQTPRYLIKTRGQQVTLSCSPISGHRSVSWYQQTPGQGLQFLFEYFSETQRNKGNFPGRFSGRQFSNSRSEMNVSTLELGDSALYLCASSSLGYGYTFGSGTRLTVV.

The gene calls are TRBV6-5 and TRBJ1-1, with D hard to call. The CDR3 has 13 residues. V shed 0 bases and J shed 6 bases, with 8 bases lying between them. In germline, CDR1 is MNHEY, CDR2 SVGAGI. CDR3 DNA: TGTGCCAGCAGTTACTCGGTGGAGGCTGAAGCTTTCTTT. Its protein is CASSYSVEAEAFF.

The V and J genes are TRBV6-5 and TRBJ2-1, with D possibly matching TRBD1 (5 bases). Germline values: CDR1 MNHEY, CDR2 SVGAGI. There are 14 residues in the CDR3. V dropped 2 bases and J dropped 6 bases, with 11 bases sitting between them. In DNA form, the CDR3 reads TGTGCCAGCAGTTACGGGGCACTACTCAATGAGCAGTTCTTC. Amino acids: CASSYGALLNEQFF.

The rearrangement uses TRBV5-1 and TRBJ2-1; 8 bases are a match to TRBD2. V trimming: 0 bases; J trimming: 2 bases; junction bases outside the gene matches: 4. Germline CDR1 and CDR2: SGHRS and YFSETQ. The CDR3 spans 16 residues. CDR3 in amino acids: CASSLDPGGAYNEQFF. The CDR3 bases are TGCGCCAGCAGCTTGGATCCCGGGGGGGCCTACAATGAGCAGTTCTTC. Full variable domain (rest looked up from reference TRBV5-1 and TRBJ2-1): KAGVTQTPRYLIKTRGQQVTLSCSPISGHRSVSWYQQTPGQGLQFLFEYFSETQRNKGNFPGRFSGRQFSNSRSEMNVSTLELGDSALYLCASSLDPGGAYNEQFFGPGTRLTVL.

This clone was found once. The rearrangement links TRBV28 to TRBJ1-5; TRBD1 matches at 10 bases. The CDR3 extends over 19 amino acids. V lost 4 bases and J lost 0; bases outside the gene matches: 12. CDR1 is MDHEN and CDR2 is SYDVKM in the germline V gene. The CDR3 DNA is TGTGCCAGCAGTTCGACAGGGGGCGTAGGGCCATATAGCAATCAGCCCCAGCATTTT. Protein product: CASSSTGGVGPYSNQPQHF.

The genes are TRBV19 and TRBJ2-2; possibly TRBD2 for D (6 bases). Germline V gene lookup returns CDR1 LNHDA and CDR2 SQIVND (reference sequence). V was cut by 10 bases and J by 6 bases, with 15 bases left in between. This CDR3 is 13 amino acids long. The DNA of the CDR3 is TGTGCCACCCGGCCAGGGAGGTCCGGGGAGCTGTTTTTT. Protein product: CATRPGRSGELFF.

The chain is built from TRBV29-1 and TRBJ1-4, with D perhaps TRBD1 (5 bases). The CDR3 has 14 residues. CDR1 and CDR2 (germline): SQVTM, ANQGSEA. Trimming took off 7 bases at V and 7 bases at J, with 19 bases between the two ends. CDR3 loop: CSEGRGGAVEKLFF. CDR3 nucleotide sequence: TGCAGCGAAGGAAGGGGAGGGGCTGTTGAAAAACTGTTTTTT.

CDR3 loop: CASSLGHSTDTQYF. CDR3 nucleotide sequence: TGCGCCAGCAGCTTGGGACATAGCACAGATACGCAGTATTTT. The chain uses TRBV5-1 and TRBJ2-3, with no clear D. V gave up 0 bases and J gave up 0 bases, with 5 bases separating them. Germline CDR1 and CDR2: SGHRS and YFSETQ. The CDR3 is made up of 14 amino acids.

The V call is TRBV11-3, the J call TRBJ2-3, with 11 bases aligning to TRBD2. The CDR3 has 16 amino acids. The germline V gene encodes CDR1 SGHNT and CDR2 YENEEA. V trimming: 1 base; J trimming: 1 base; junction bases outside the gene matches: 1. In DNA, the CDR3 is TGTGCCAGCAGCTTAGGGGGACTAGCGGGCACAGATACGCAGTATTTT. Protein product: CASSLGGLAGTDTQYF.

The gene calls are TRBV6-2 or TRBV6-3 and TRBJ2-7; D remains unclear. Germline CDR1 MNHEY, CDR2 SVGEGT. The ends were cut back, 6 bases at V and 0 bases at J, with 12 bases in the middle. The length of the CDR3 is 14 residues. The CDR3 region is CASSSPSDSYEQYF. The CDR3 nucleotides are TGTGCCAGCAGCTCCCCCAGTGACTCCTACGAGCAGTACTTC.

The chain recombines TRBV5-1 with TRBJ1-1, with 10 bases aligning to TRBD1. V lost 1 base, J lost 1 base, and 22 bases stayed unmatched. The CDR3 runs 22 residues. Germline lookup yields CDR1 SGHRS and CDR2 YFSETQ. The CDR3 loop reads CASSLWSAQGFGRQGANTEAFF. DNA of the CDR3: TGCGCCAGCAGCTTGTGGTCGGCACAAGGCTTCGGTCGACAGGGGGCGAACACTGAAGCTTTCTTT. Full variable domain (remainder filled in from reference TRBV5-1 and TRBJ1-1): KAGVTQTPRYLIKTRGQQVTLSCSPISGHRSVSWYQQTPGQGLQFLFEYFSETQRNKGNFPGRFSGRQFSNSRSEMNVSTLELGDSALYLCASSLWSAQGFGRQGANTEAFFGQGTRLTVV.

V and J are TRBV7-9 and TRBJ2-3; 8 bases map to TRBD2. Germline V lookup: CDR1 SEHNR, CDR2 FQNEAQ (reference sequence). There are 15 residues in the CDR3. Losses at the gene ends were 4 bases for V and 5 bases for J; bases not matched to a gene: 8. Here the CDR3 reads CASSWPGGRGDTQYF. DNA of the CDR3: TGTGCCAGCAGCTGGCCGGGGGGGCGTGGAGATACGCAGTATTTT.

The chain carries TRBV9 and TRBJ1-2; possibly TRBD1 for D (6 bases). The CDR3 runs to 13 residues. Trimming pared 2 bases from V and 4 bases from J, leaving 9 bases between. Germline loops: CDR1 SGDLS, CDR2 YYNGEE. The CDR3 is CASSVTGRYGYTF. In DNA form, the CDR3 reads TGTGCCAGCAGCGTTACAGGGCGCTATGGCTACACCTTC.

This clone was seen only a few times. J is TRBJ1-6 and V is TRBV12-3 or TRBV12-4; no clear D gene. V was cut by 3 bases and J by 9 bases, with 6 bases left in between. CDR3 size: 12 residues. The CDR3 coding sequence is TGTGCCAGCAGTTTGAAGCCTTCACCCCTCCACTTT. As protein: CASSLKPSPLHF.

The V call is TRBV6-5, the J call TRBJ2-2, with D uncertain. V shed 1 base and J shed 1 base, with 4 bases lying between them. Germline V gene sequence: CDR1 MNHEY, CDR2 SVGAGI. This CDR3 is built from 14 residues. CDR3 loop: CASSYFVNTGELFF. Here the CDR3 DNA reads TGTGCCAGCAGTTACTTCGTGAACACCGGGGAGCTGTTTTTT.

This clone occurred a few times. The genes are TRBV2 and TRBJ2-4; 7 bases are a match to TRBD1. CDR1 and CDR2 (germline): SNHLY, FYNNEI. The CDR3 extends over 14 amino acids. After removal of 9 bases from V and 3 bases from J, the junction contained 8 bases not matched to a gene. CDR3 sequence (DNA): TGTGCCAGTATAAACAGGGGTGGCAAAAACATTCAGTACTTC. Encoded protein: CASINRGGKNIQYF. Full variable domain (remainder filled in from reference TRBV2 and TRBJ2-4): EPEVTQTPSHQVTQMGQEVILRCVPISNHLYFYWYRQILGQKVEFLVSFYNNEISEKSEIFDDQFSVERPDGSNFTLKIRSTKLEDSAMYFCASINRGGKNIQYFGAGTRLSVL.

The V and J genes are TRBV19 and TRBJ1-3; 7 bases are a match to TRBD1. With 4 bases clipped from V and 0 bases from J, the junction kept 9 bases outside the gene matches. CDR3 size: 17 residues. The germline gives CDR1 LNHDA, CDR2 SQIVND (reference sequence). CDR3 amino acids: CASSNRDRHSSGNTIYF. The CDR3 DNA is TGTGCCAGTAGTAATCGGGACAGACACTCCTCTGGAAACACCATATATTTT.

The chain combines TRBV6-5 with TRBJ1-1; possible D gene TRBD1, 6 bases. CDR1 is MNHEY and CDR2 is SVGAGI in the germline V gene. The CDR3 is 13 residues long. With 10 bases removed from V and 4 bases from J, the gap between germline ends came to 16 bases. Here the CDR3 reads CATAQGGGTEAFF. Written as DNA, the CDR3 is TGTGCCACAGCACAGGGCGGGGGCACTGAAGCTTTCTTT.

This chain links TRBV29-1 with TRBJ2-5; a possible D gene is TRBD2 (5 bases). V was trimmed by 1 base and J by 5 bases, leaving 8 bases between them. The CDR3 length is 12 residues. Germline CDR1 SQVTM, CDR2 ANQGSEA. Here the CDR3 DNA reads TGCAGCGTTGAAGCGACGGGGGAGACCCAGTACTTC. Translating it yields CSVEATGETQYF.